This T cell receptor (beta chain) was profiled in a study of blood T cell repertoires in COVID-19 (dated by TCRdb to the early 2020s). With respect to the entire study: Collaborator samples came from the United States, Italy and Spain and covered acute and convalescent phases of COVID-19. The material from the prospective study consisted of cDNA or gDNA derived from T cells, B-cell-depleted T cells, or PBMCs. The dataset comprised deeply sampled blood TCRbeta repertoires from subjects exposed to, actively infected with, or recovered from COVID-19. The repertoires were released in a freely available public database meant as a resource for research on the immune response to SARS-CoV-2. The samples were drawn from two sources: the first 160 participants of the ongoing ImmuneRACE study, and about 1,300 subjects contributed by 6 global collaborators. Nearly every sample came with metadata listing a de-identified subject ID, COVID-19 status, age in years and sex. Where HLA class I and class II types were available, the types were taken from metadata supplied by the sample provider, not from assay-based typing.

TCRbeta CDR3 regions were amplified from genomic DNA using the immunoSEQ Assay, a bias-controlled multiplex PCR. As for the authors' bioinformatics: Within the assay, amplification of reference gene primers was used to estimate how many nucleated cells each sample contained. To quantify the absolute abundance of each unique TCRbeta CDR3 rearrangement, sequence reads were collapsed and filtered. For each sample, productive Simpson clonality was calculated as the square root of Simpson's diversity index over productive rearrangements. In TCRdb, the immuneACCESS table is reduced to in-frame sequences with V and J assigned. These tables do not hold every clone; where another copy was compared, an unresolved V gene accounts for under half, and the others remain unexplained. D and trimming were read from the DNA, whereas the V and J calls and clone size are those reported in that table. The sample includes more than 85,000 clones, with more than 75% observed a single time. Just under 4.5% of the sample is held by the ten biggest clonotypes.

The collaborating institutions used their own protocols to collect whole blood in K2EDTA tubes. For TCRbeta analysis, collaborators shipped samples as frozen whole blood, isolated PBMCs, or DNA extracted from either of those sample types. CDR1 and CDR2, per the germline V gene (reference sequence), are LNHDA and SQIVND. The CDR3 spans 15 residues, from the cysteine through the phenylalanine. The sequence is cut down to CDR3 DNA, 45 bases in frame from base 1. Trimming takes 5 bases off V and 1 base off J; junction bases not matched to a gene: 6. Concerning this clone: The antigen it binds to is not known. Base qualities are not at hand, and no much larger clone is one base apart.

What the study reported, not specific to this receptor: The quantity of clinical and demographic metadata differed by source and by participant and was supplied without curation.

The sequence derives from a human donor in a cohort sampled during active COVID-19. Recombination linked TRBV19 to TRBJ1-1, with 8 bases in between that match TRBD1. Material for sequencing was peripheral blood. The bases are TGTGCCAGTAGTGCAGTGGGGACAGGGAACACTGAAGCTTTCTTT. Its protein reads: CASSAVGTGNTEAFF.